Listed below are T cell receptor beta chains from one sample, sequenced in a study of early T cells in non-severe SARS-CoV-2 infection. MiXCR was run by TCRdb on the 5' RACE reads, yielding one entry per CDR3 protein. The table records 45,000 to 50,000 distinct CDR3 sequences, under 7.5% of them present only once. The input for sequencing was whole blood, taken at baseline. All receptors come from an adult who was a healthcare worker with PCR-confirmed SARS-CoV-2 infection or an uninfected control (not recorded which). Both conserved end residues are part of each CDR3. The order of the fields is V gene, D gene, J gene, CDR3 length, clone size, CDR3 protein, CDR3 DNA. The D gene is left open where the match is weak. Size is stated for part of the rows, as once, few or many counts, or as a class when the clone is expanded.

TRBV29-1	NA	TRBJ1-1	12	many	CSVESENTEAFF	TGCAGCGTTGAGAGTGAGAACACTGAAGCTTTCTTT
TRBV7-6	NA	TRBJ2-1	14	many	CASSLARFVGEQFF	TGTGCCAGCAGCTTAGCCCGATTTGTAGGTGAGCAGTTCTTC
TRBV20-1	TRBD1	TRBJ2-1	13	NA	CSAREQGASGQFF	TGCAGTGCTAGGGAGCAGGGGGCTTCTGGGCAGTTCTTC
TRBV28	NA	TRBJ2-2	13	few	CASWRENTGELFF	TGTGCCAGCTGGAGAGAGAACACCGGGGAGCTGTTTTTT
TRBV7-9	NA	TRBJ2-6	14	many	CASSRQSGANVLTF	TGTGCCAGCAGCCGACAGTCTGGGGCCAACGTCCTGACTTTC
TRBV20-1	TRBD2	TRBJ2-3	15	few	CSASETSGITDTQYF	TGCAGTGCTAGCGAGACTAGCGGGATCACAGATACGCAGTATTTT
TRBV4-2	NA	TRBJ1-1	13	many	CASSRRMNTEAFF	TGTGCCAGCAGCAGACGAATGAACACTGAAGCTTTCTTT
TRBV7-2	NA	TRBJ2-6	14	many	CASSPQTGANVLTF	TGTGCCAGCAGCCCCCAGACTGGGGCCAACGTCCTGACTTTC
TRBV6-5	NA	TRBJ1-1	14	NA	CASNRGPRNTEAFF	TGTGCCAGCAATAGGGGACCGAGGAACACTGAAGCTTTCTTT
TRBV28	TRBD1	TRBJ2-7	13	many	CATQTGNVHEQYF	TGTGCCACACAGACAGGGAATGTCCACGAGCAGTACTTC
TRBV6-2/TRBV6-3	TRBD2	TRBJ2-7	14	NA	CASSLKGTGGEQYF	TGTGCCAGCAGTCTCAAGGGAACGGGAGGCGAGCAGTACTTC
TRBV30	NA	TRBJ1-1	12	many	CAWRTGNTEAFF	TGTGCCTGGAGGACAGGGAACACTGAAGCTTTCTTT
TRBV28	NA	TRBJ2-3	12	few	CASSLNTDTQYF	TGTGCCAGCAGTCTAAACACAGATACGCAGTATTTT
TRBV4-3	TRBD1	TRBJ1-2	15	few	CASSQGTGEYYGYTF	TGCGCCAGCAGCCAAGGTACAGGGGAATATTATGGCTACACCTTC
TRBV20-1	NA	TRBJ2-1	14	few	CSAKWRGPYNEQFF	TGCAGTGCCAAGTGGCGGGGACCCTACAATGAGCAGTTCTTC
TRBV12-3/TRBV12-4	NA	TRBJ1-2	15	many	CASSWRGRKNYGYTF	TGTGCCAGCAGTTGGAGGGGACGGAAAAACTATGGCTACACCTTC
TRBV29-1	TRBD1	TRBJ2-3	15	NA	CSVAWDSSSTDTQYF	TGCAGCGTTGCATGGGACAGCTCTAGCACAGATACGCAGTATTTT
TRBV5-1	NA	TRBJ2-3	14	NA	CASSPTAEADMQYF	TGCGCCAGCAGCCCGACGGCTGAGGCGGATATGCAGTATTTT
TRBV6-2/TRBV6-3	NA	TRBJ2-7	15	few	CASSFYRDRAYEQYF	TGTGCCAGCAGTTTCTACCGGGACCGTGCGTACGAGCAGTACTTC
TRBV12-3/TRBV12-4	NA	TRBJ1-4	13	NA	CASSLLAAEKLFF	TGTGCCAGCAGCCTCCTTGCCGCAGAAAAACTGTTTTTT
TRBV9	TRBD1	TRBJ2-7	16	many	CASSAAEGAGTYEQYF	TGTGCCAGCAGCGCGGCCGAGGGGGCAGGTACCTACGAGCAGTACTTC
TRBV6-4	NA	TRBJ1-1	13	medium-sized	CASSDSDNTEAFF	TGTGCCAGCAGTGACTCAGACAACACTGAAGCTTTCTTT
TRBV6-4	TRBD2	TRBJ2-3	16	many	CASSSGGARGTDTQYF	TGTGCCAGCAGTAGCGGGGGGGCGCGGGGCACAGATACGCAGTATTTT
TRBV19	NA	TRBJ2-1	15	NA	CASSVVWRGNNEQFF	TGTGCCAGTAGTGTAGTCTGGCGGGGTAACAATGAGCAGTTCTTC
TRBV7-8	NA	TRBJ1-1	15	many	CASSLVTLPNTEAFF	TGTGCCAGCAGCTTAGTGACTCTCCCGAACACTGAAGCTTTCTTT
TRBV14	NA	TRBJ1-6	17	many	CASSQMTPSSYNSPLHF	TGTGCCAGCAGCCAGATGACCCCGAGCTCCTATAATTCACCCCTCCACTTT
TRBV12-3/TRBV12-4	TRBD2	TRBJ2-1	13	NA	CASLAGGNNEQFF	TGTGCCAGCTTAGCGGGGGGGAACAATGAGCAGTTCTTC
TRBV7-9	NA	TRBJ1-1	12	many	CASSFGQGQAFF	TGTGCCAGCAGCTTTGGGCAGGGCCAAGCTTTCTTT
TRBV29-1	TRBD1	TRBJ1-6	13	few	CSVGDSGNSPLHF	TGCAGCGTGGGGGACAGCGGTAATTCACCCCTCCATTTT
TRBV5-1	NA	TRBJ1-1	15	many	CASSRMLGEDTEAFF	TGCGCCAGCAGCAGAATGTTGGGGGAGGACACTGAAGCTTTCTTT
TRBV18	NA	TRBJ1-1	13	many	CASSLSKNTEAFF	TGTGCCAGCTCACTAAGTAAGAACACTGAAGCTTTCTTT
TRBV9	NA	TRBJ2-3	13	few	CASSVEFPDTQYF	TGTGCCAGCAGCGTAGAATTCCCAGATACGCAGTATTTT
TRBV29-1	TRBD1	TRBJ1-2	13	NA	CSVEEGGAGGYTF	TGCAGCGTTGAAGAAGGGGGCGCCGGTGGCTACACCTTC
TRBV20-1	NA	TRBJ1-1	12	many	CSAREGGAEAFF	TGCAGTGCTAGGGAAGGGGGAGCTGAAGCTTTCTTT
TRBV30	NA	TRBJ2-7	13	many	CAGMVVGRYEQYF	TGTGCCGGGATGGTTGTCGGGCGCTACGAGCAGTACTTC
TRBV4-1	NA	TRBJ2-6	17	NA	CASSQGPLGSDPKALTF	TGCGCCAGCAGCCAAGGTCCCCTGGGATCCGACCCGAAGGCCCTGACTTTC
TRBV6-6	NA	TRBJ2-1	13	few	CASRGREYNEQFF	TGTGCCAGCAGGGGTCGGGAATACAATGAGCAGTTCTTC
TRBV5-4	NA	TRBJ2-2	14	many	CASAVGGQGGELFF	TGTGCCAGCGCCGTTGGCGGCCAGGGCGGGGAGCTGTTTTTT
TRBV6-6	NA	TRBJ2-7	12	NA	CASTKRPSEQYF	TGTGCCAGCACCAAAAGACCGAGCGAGCAGTACTTC
TRBV6-5	NA	TRBJ2-1	17	few	CASSYSHTGSSYNEQFF	TGTGCCAGCAGTTACTCCCATACAGGGTCCAGCTACAATGAGCAGTTCTTC
TRBV7-2	TRBD2	TRBJ2-3	16	many	CASRQGLAVRTDTQYF	TGTGCCAGCAGACAGGGACTAGCTGTCCGCACAGATACGCAGTATTTT
TRBV5-1	NA	TRBJ2-2	15	few	CASSLKGTSSGELFF	TGCGCCAGCAGCTTAAAGGGCACCAGCTCCGGGGAGCTGTTTTTT
TRBV28	TRBD2	TRBJ2-5	16	many	CASSGWASGGQETQYF	TGTGCCAGCAGTGGCTGGGCTAGCGGGGGCCAAGAGACCCAGTACTTC
TRBV5-4	NA	TRBJ2-1	17	NA	CASSKMSWTDQGNEQFF	TGTGCCAGCAGTAAGATGTCTTGGACCGACCAAGGAAATGAGCAGTTCTTC
TRBV7-2	TRBD2	TRBJ2-7	15	many	CASSLTGGSIYEQYF	TGTGCCAGCAGCTTAACGGGGGGGTCCATCTACGAGCAGTACTTC
TRBV9	TRBD1	TRBJ2-1	15	few	CASSVTTGGNNEQFF	TGTGCCAGCAGCGTTACGACAGGGGGAAACAATGAGCAGTTCTTC